The clone carrying this T cell receptor beta chain was counted a single time. Its antigen remains unidentified. The record originates from a study of T cell responses to AZD1222 COVID-19 vaccine. Study-level findings and limits: There were repertoire samples only from the period after the peak T cell response.

Generated by immunoSEQ multiplex PCR, the TCRdb table keeps only in-frame clones and is missing some. The data hold about 120,000 clones, with around 89% observed a single time. V dropped 0 bases and J dropped 0; count of bases not matched to a gene: 8. Germline-derived CDR1 and CDR2 are SGHRS and YFSETQ. The CDR3 loop spans 17 amino acids. The V call is TRBV5-1, the J call TRBJ2-7; 8 bases line up with TRBD2. The specimen comprised peripheral blood, sampled on day 0 of AZD1222 vaccination. The source of this sequence is an adult in good health. CDR3 amino acids: CASSLAAGDAFSYEQYF. As DNA, the CDR3 is TGCGCCAGCAGCTTGGCAGCGGGAGACGCGTTCTCCTACGAGCAGTACTTC.